This T cell receptor beta chain was captured by sequencing in a study of PD-1 blockade in classical Hodgkin lymphoma. Germline CDR1 is SGHNT and CDR2 is YYREEE (reference sequence). V was cut by 8 bases and J by 0 bases, with 21 bases left in between. This CDR3 spans 17 amino acids. Profiled with immunoSEQ multiplex PCR; TCRdb holds only in-frame clones, not every one. The table has fewer than 30,000 clones, 65% to 80% seen once; the top ten hold about 0.6%. Time point noted: cycle 4 day 1 (C4D1), after 5 to 7 weeks of nivolumab. After autologous stem cell transplantation all patients relapsed, and prior brentuximab vedotin exposure differed between cohorts. Using magnetic negative selection, the CD4+ T cells were separated out of thawed PBMCs.

The source is a human donor with classical Hodgkin lymphoma. This chain joins TRBV5-4 and TRBJ1-5; possibly TRBD1 for D (6 bases). The starting material was CD4+ T cells from blood, obtained before the fourth cycle of nivolumab. CDR3 sequence: CASSFGLPGVSNQPQHF. CDR3 nucleotide sequence: TGTGCCAGTTCCTTCGGGCTCCCAGGGGTTAGCAATCAGCCCCAGCATTTT.